A selection of T cell receptor beta chains follows, all from one sample in a study of human T cells and chemical hapten exposure. A single record per CDR3 protein comes from TCRdb applying MiXCR to the RACE reads. Of 180,000 or so distinct CDR3 sequences listed, around 25% are singletons. The starting material was whole blood, obtained in connection with sensitization to the hapten diphenylcyclopropenone (DPC). All receptors derive from a woman in her thirties or forties with alopecia areata. Some clones in this sample may be carry-over from other donors' samples. Each CDR3 is given with its conserved first and last residue. The order of the fields is clone size, J gene, D gene, V gene, CDR3 protein, CDR3 DNA. The D gene is left open where the match is weak. For some rows the clone size is stated as once, few or many, or as a class when expanded; others skip it.

abundance: NA; j_gene: TRBJ2-2; d_gene: NA; v_gene: TRBV20-1; CDR3aa: CSAPGTGELFF; CDR3nt: TGCAGTGCTCCCGGGACAGGGGAGCTGTTTTTT
abundance: NA; j_gene: TRBJ2-7; d_gene: NA; v_gene: TRBV4-1; CDR3aa: CASSQDQRGLLSYEQYF; CDR3nt: TGCGCCAGCAGCCAAGATCAAAGGGGATTACTATCCTACGAGCAGTACTTC
abundance: few; j_gene: TRBJ2-7; d_gene: NA; v_gene: TRBV6-5; CDR3aa: CASKIRAGTLEQYF; CDR3nt: TGTGCCAGCAAGATACGTGCCGGGACCCTGGAGCAGTACTTC
abundance: few; j_gene: TRBJ1-6; d_gene: TRBD1; v_gene: TRBV20-1; CDR3aa: CSAGLGGQGISPLHF; CDR3nt: TGCAGTGCTGGGTTGGGGGGACAGGGGATTTCACCCCTCCACTTT
abundance: NA; j_gene: TRBJ2-3; d_gene: TRBD1; v_gene: TRBV10-3; CDR3aa: CATKDRGPSTDTQYF; CDR3nt: TGTGCCACCAAGGACAGGGGGCCAAGCACAGATACGCAGTATTTT
abundance: few; j_gene: TRBJ1-3; d_gene: TRBD1; v_gene: TRBV20-1; CDR3aa: CSAQDRGRGNTIYF; CDR3nt: TGCAGTGCTCAGGACAGGGGGAGAGGAAACACCATATATTTT
abundance: few; j_gene: TRBJ2-5; d_gene: TRBD1; v_gene: TRBV9; CDR3aa: CASSFGTGQETQYF; CDR3nt: TGTGCCAGCAGCTTCGGGACAGGACAAGAGACCCAGTACTTC
abundance: NA; j_gene: TRBJ2-1; d_gene: NA; v_gene: TRBV7-9; CDR3aa: CASSLAQGHNNEQFF; CDR3nt: TGTGCCAGCAGCTTAGCACAGGGACATAACAATGAGCAGTTCTTC
abundance: few; j_gene: TRBJ2-5; d_gene: TRBD1; v_gene: TRBV5-4; CDR3aa: CASSSRDSQETQYF; CDR3nt: TGTGCCAGCAGCTCCCGGGACAGCCAAGAGACCCAGTACTTC
abundance: few; j_gene: TRBJ2-7; d_gene: NA; v_gene: TRBV20-1; CDR3aa: CSATMAYEQYF; CDR3nt: TGCAGTGCTACTATGGCCTACGAGCAGTACTTC
abundance: many; j_gene: TRBJ2-4; d_gene: NA; v_gene: TRBV20-1; CDR3aa: CSAGDPFKTKNIQYF; CDR3nt: TGCAGTGCTGGGGACCCCTTTAAAACCAAAAACATTCAGTACTTC
abundance: NA; j_gene: TRBJ2-1; d_gene: TRBD1; v_gene: TRBV9; CDR3aa: CASGTGYNEQFF; CDR3nt: TGTGCCAGCGGGACAGGCTACAATGAGCAGTTCTTC
abundance: NA; j_gene: TRBJ1-6; d_gene: TRBD1; v_gene: TRBV27; CDR3aa: CASSRGTGGSPLHF; CDR3nt: TGTGCCAGCAGCCGAGGGACAGGGGGCTCACCCCTCCACTTT
abundance: few; j_gene: TRBJ2-1; d_gene: TRBD1; v_gene: TRBV11-2; CDR3aa: CANTGESSYNEQFF; CDR3nt: TGTGCCAACACAGGGGAAAGCTCCTACAATGAGCAGTTCTTC
abundance: few; j_gene: TRBJ2-3; d_gene: NA; v_gene: TRBV20-1; CDR3aa: CSATSPEGPTDTQYF; CDR3nt: TGCAGTGCTACTAGCCCCGAAGGTCCCACAGATACGCAGTATTTT
abundance: many; j_gene: TRBJ2-5; d_gene: TRBD2; v_gene: TRBV5-1; CDR3aa: CASSYTPGLEETQYF; CDR3nt: TGCGCCAGCAGCTATACGCCGGGACTAGAAGAGACCCAGTACTTC
abundance: NA; j_gene: TRBJ1-2; d_gene: NA; v_gene: TRBV5-5; CDR3aa: CASITGTMLTANYGYTF; CDR3nt: TGTGCCAGCATAACCGGGACAATGCTAACTGCTAACTATGGCTACACCTTC
abundance: few; j_gene: TRBJ2-3; d_gene: NA; v_gene: TRBV7-3; CDR3aa: CASSPTEDTQYF; CDR3nt: TGTGCCAGCAGCCCGACAGAGGATACGCAGTATTTT
abundance: NA; j_gene: TRBJ1-3; d_gene: NA; v_gene: TRBV2; CDR3aa: CASSDRPGNTIYF; CDR3nt: TGTGCCAGCAGTGACAGGCCTGGAAACACCATATATTTT
abundance: few; j_gene: TRBJ2-5; d_gene: NA; v_gene: TRBV7-7; CDR3aa: CASSLDWGSETQYF; CDR3nt: TGTGCTAGCAGCTTAGATTGGGGTAGTGAGACCCAGTACTTC
abundance: many; j_gene: TRBJ2-7; d_gene: NA; v_gene: TRBV29-1; CDR3aa: CSVITGYPYEQYF; CDR3nt: TGCAGCGTCATAACAGGGTATCCCTACGAGCAGTACTTC
abundance: few; j_gene: TRBJ2-7; d_gene: NA; v_gene: TRBV7-2; CDR3aa: CASSVTGHLGEQYF; CDR3nt: TGTGCCAGCAGCGTAACCGGGCATCTGGGCGAGCAGTACTTC
abundance: few; j_gene: TRBJ1-1; d_gene: TRBD1; v_gene: TRBV5-1; CDR3aa: CASSWTGGWGTEAFF; CDR3nt: TGCGCCAGCAGCTGGACAGGGGGCTGGGGCACTGAAGCTTTCTTT
abundance: NA; j_gene: TRBJ2-1; d_gene: TRBD2; v_gene: TRBV30; CDR3aa: CAWSMRSGLAFREQFF; CDR3nt: TGTGCCTGGAGTATGCGCTCCGGACTAGCGTTCCGGGAGCAGTTCTTC
abundance: many; j_gene: TRBJ2-7; d_gene: NA; v_gene: TRBV20-1; CDR3aa: CSALRGGLWEQYF; CDR3nt: TGCAGTGCCCTACGGGGCGGGTTATGGGAGCAGTACTTC
abundance: many; j_gene: TRBJ2-3; d_gene: TRBD2; v_gene: TRBV5-4; CDR3aa: CASSFGGLAGDTQYF; CDR3nt: TGTGCCAGCAGCTTCGGCGGACTAGCGGGAGATACGCAGTATTTT
abundance: NA; j_gene: TRBJ1-5; d_gene: NA; v_gene: TRBV7-2; CDR3aa: CASSGGRNQPQHF; CDR3nt: TGTGCCAGCAGCGGCGGTCGCAATCAGCCCCAGCATTTT
abundance: once; j_gene: TRBJ1-4; d_gene: NA; v_gene: TRBV18; CDR3aa: CASSPQFDRREKLFF; CDR3nt: TGTGCCAGCTCACCACAGTTTGACAGGCGTGAAAAACTGTTTTTT
abundance: NA; j_gene: TRBJ2-1; d_gene: TRBD2; v_gene: TRBV29-1; CDR3aa: CSVEGLAGLYNEQFF; CDR3nt: TGCAGCGTTGAGGGACTAGCGGGACTATACAATGAGCAGTTCTTC
abundance: few; j_gene: TRBJ2-7; d_gene: NA; v_gene: TRBV5-1; CDR3aa: CASSLDRERHF; CDR3nt: TGCGCCAGCAGCTTGGATCGGGAACGGCACTTC
abundance: NA; j_gene: TRBJ1-5; d_gene: NA; v_gene: TRBV5-5; CDR3aa: CASSLSLPGQPQHF; CDR3nt: TGTGCCAGCAGCTTGTCCCTCCCTGGTCAGCCCCAGCATTTT
abundance: many; j_gene: TRBJ2-7; d_gene: TRBD1; v_gene: TRBV4-3; CDR3aa: CASSQDSPGQAYEQYF; CDR3nt: TGCGCCAGCAGCCAAGATTCACCGGGACAGGCCTACGAGCAGTACTTC
abundance: NA; j_gene: TRBJ2-1; d_gene: TRBD2; v_gene: TRBV5-1; CDR3aa: CASSLSGGEQFF; CDR3nt: TGCGCCAGCAGCTTGAGCGGGGGTGAGCAGTTCTTC
abundance: NA; j_gene: TRBJ1-5; d_gene: NA; v_gene: TRBV20-1; CDR3aa: CSARDPSYSNQPQHF; CDR3nt: TGCAGTGCTAGAGATCCCTCATATAGCAATCAGCCCCAGCATTTT
abundance: NA; j_gene: TRBJ1-4; d_gene: NA; v_gene: TRBV7-9; CDR3aa: CASSLTVTGFNEKLFF; CDR3nt: TGTGCCAGCAGCTTAACGGTTACAGGTTTCAATGAAAAACTGTTTTTT
abundance: many; j_gene: TRBJ1-1; d_gene: NA; v_gene: TRBV7-2; CDR3aa: CASSLDRATEAFF; CDR3nt: TGTGCCAGCAGCTTAGACAGGGCCACTGAAGCTTTCTTT
abundance: NA; j_gene: TRBJ2-7; d_gene: NA; v_gene: TRBV10-3; CDR3aa: CAISDFKGTLYEQYF; CDR3nt: TGTGCCATCAGTGACTTTAAAGGGACACTCTACGAGCAGTACTTC
abundance: NA; j_gene: TRBJ2-3; d_gene: TRBD2; v_gene: TRBV4-2; CDR3aa: CASSQLAGAIDTQYF; CDR3nt: TGTGCCAGCAGCCAACTAGCGGGAGCCATAGATACGCAGTATTTT
abundance: NA; j_gene: TRBJ2-7; d_gene: TRBD2; v_gene: TRBV5-1; CDR3aa: CASSLTSGPSYEQYF; CDR3nt: TGCGCCAGCAGCTTGACTAGCGGACCATCCTACGAGCAGTACTTC
abundance: NA; j_gene: TRBJ1-2; d_gene: NA; v_gene: TRBV6-2/TRBV6-3; CDR3aa: CASSLGQGDYGYTF; CDR3nt: TGTGCCAGCAGCCTTGGTCAGGGAGACTATGGCTACACCTTC
abundance: few; j_gene: TRBJ2-2; d_gene: TRBD2; v_gene: TRBV5-1; CDR3aa: CASSLLAGDPTGELFF; CDR3nt: TGCGCCAGCAGCTTACTAGCGGGAGATCCCACCGGGGAGCTGTTTTTT
abundance: NA; j_gene: TRBJ2-3; d_gene: TRBD1; v_gene: TRBV6-5; CDR3aa: CASRATGARSTDTQYF; CDR3nt: TGTGCCAGCAGAGCGACAGGGGCCCGTAGCACAGATACGCAGTATTTT
abundance: few; j_gene: TRBJ2-2; d_gene: TRBD2; v_gene: TRBV12-3/TRBV12-4; CDR3aa: CASIGRLAPVRGTGELFF; CDR3nt: TGTGCCAGCATAGGAAGACTAGCCCCCGTCCGGGGCACCGGGGAGCTGTTTTTT
abundance: NA; j_gene: TRBJ2-1; d_gene: NA; v_gene: TRBV15; CDR3aa: CATSRAVSYNEQFF; CDR3nt: TGTGCCACCAGCAGAGCGGTTTCCTACAATGAGCAGTTCTTC
abundance: NA; j_gene: TRBJ2-7; d_gene: NA; v_gene: TRBV7-2; CDR3aa: CASSPGPGYEQYF; CDR3nt: TGTGCCAGCAGCCCCGGTCCGGGTTACGAGCAGTACTTC
abundance: few; j_gene: TRBJ2-1; d_gene: TRBD1; v_gene: TRBV27; CDR3aa: CASSLRGGRQFF; CDR3nt: TGTGCCAGCAGTTTAAGAGGGGGCAGGCAGTTCTTC
abundance: few; j_gene: TRBJ2-3; d_gene: NA; v_gene: TRBV6-2/TRBV6-3; CDR3aa: CASSYTGPEYF; CDR3nt: TGTGCCAGCAGTTACACGGGACCCGAGTATTTT
abundance: few; j_gene: TRBJ2-2; d_gene: NA; v_gene: TRBV30; CDR3aa: CAGPNREELFF; CDR3nt: TGTGCCGGCCCAAACAGGGAGGAGCTGTTTTTT
abundance: NA; j_gene: TRBJ1-5; d_gene: NA; v_gene: TRBV6-1; CDR3aa: CASRDPSPNQPQHF; CDR3nt: TGTGCCAGCAGGGATCCCAGTCCCAATCAGCCCCAGCATTTT
abundance: few; j_gene: TRBJ1-6; d_gene: NA; v_gene: TRBV27; CDR3aa: CASSLKSLWANSPLHF; CDR3nt: TGTGCCAGCAGTTTAAAGTCCCTATGGGCTAATTCACCCCTCCACTTT
abundance: few; j_gene: TRBJ1-1; d_gene: NA; v_gene: TRBV12-3/TRBV12-4; CDR3aa: CASIQGLSNTEAFF; CDR3nt: TGTGCCAGCATCCAAGGGCTTTCGAACACTGAAGCTTTCTTT
abundance: NA; j_gene: TRBJ2-2; d_gene: NA; v_gene: TRBV4-1; CDR3aa: CASSQDGTLNGELFF; CDR3nt: TGCGCCAGCAGCCAAGATGGGACACTAAACGGGGAGCTGTTTTTT
abundance: few; j_gene: TRBJ2-7; d_gene: NA; v_gene: TRBV5-4; CDR3aa: CASSANLVGEQYF; CDR3nt: TGTGCCAGCAGCGCAAATTTAGTCGGCGAGCAGTACTTC